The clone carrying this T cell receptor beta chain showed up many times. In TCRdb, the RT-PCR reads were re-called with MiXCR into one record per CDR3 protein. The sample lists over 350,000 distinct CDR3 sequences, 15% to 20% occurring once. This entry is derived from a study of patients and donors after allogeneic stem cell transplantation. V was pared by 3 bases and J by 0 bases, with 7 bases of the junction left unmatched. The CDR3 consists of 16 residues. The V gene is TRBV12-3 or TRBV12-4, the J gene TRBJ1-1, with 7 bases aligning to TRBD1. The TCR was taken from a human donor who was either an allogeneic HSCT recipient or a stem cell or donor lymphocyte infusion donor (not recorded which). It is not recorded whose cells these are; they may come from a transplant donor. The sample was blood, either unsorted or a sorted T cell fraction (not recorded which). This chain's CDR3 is CASSLPGQTMNTEAFF. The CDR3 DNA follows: TGTGCCAGCAGTTTGCCGGGACAGACGATGAACACTGAAGCTTTCTTT.